Listed below are T cell receptor beta chains from one sample, sequenced in a study of shared clonotypes between healthy human individuals. TCRdb keeps only in-frame clones here, not all; method: immunoSEQ multiplex PCR. This table has almost 750,000 clones, around 70% appearing once. Sequencing used memory CD4+ T cells sorted from blood. Receptors were obtained from a woman aged 30 to 39 in good health. CDR3s include the opening cysteine and the closing phenylalanine or tryptophan. A D gene is named only where the DNA matches it firmly. Size values are once, few and many counts, or a class for expanded clones, and some rows have none.

V gene,clone size,J gene,D gene,CDR3 protein,CDR3 DNA
TRBV5-6,.,TRBJ2-3,.,CASSSIMTTDTQYF,TGTGCCAGCAGCTCGATAATGACCACAGATACGCAGTATTTT
TRBV21-1,.,TRBJ2-2,.,CASKTGTTANTGELFF,TGTGCCAGCAAGACCGGGACAACAGCGAACACCGGGGAGCTGTTTTTT
TRBV4-2,few,TRBJ2-1,TRBD2,CASSQDILAVYNEQFF,TGTGCCAGCAGCCAAGACATACTAGCGGTTTACAATGAGCAGTTCTTC
TRBV19,.,TRBJ2-4,TRBD2,CASSEIPLGGSKNIQYF,TGTGCCAGTAGTGAAATCCCCCTAGGCGGGAGCAAAAACATTCAGTACTTC
TRBV7-8,once,TRBJ2-3,.,CASSWMLDTQYF,TGTGCCAGCAGCTGGATGTTGGATACGCAGTATTTT
TRBV6-5,.,TRBJ2-7,.,CASSTSGYEQYF,.
TRBV28,once,TRBJ1-2,.,CASSLSWASYGYTF,TGTGCCAGCAGTTTATCGTGGGCTTCCTATGGCTACACCTTC
TRBV27,.,TRBJ2-7,.,CASSLIAGRSEQYF,TGTGCCAGCAGTTTAATTGCCGGGAGATCCGAGCAGTACTTC
TRBV19,.,TRBJ1-4,.,CASSPRPYATNEKLFF,TGTGCCAGTAGTCCCCGGCCCTACGCGACTAATGAAAAACTGTTTTTT
TRBV30,many,TRBJ2-5,TRBD2,CAWRETSGRAQETQYF,TGTGCCTGGAGAGAGACTAGCGGGAGGGCCCAAGAGACCCAGTACTTC
TRBV28,once,TRBJ1-5,TRBD1,CASKGVGQGTQPQHF,TGTGCCAGCAAGGGAGTGGGACAGGGAACTCAGCCCCAGCATTTT
TRBV7-2,.,TRBJ1-5,.,CASSFDYDQPQHF,TGTGCCAGCAGCTTCGATTACGACCAGCCCCAGCATTTT
TRBV11-2,.,TRBJ2-7,TRBD2,CASSISSGDSYEQYF,TGTGCCAGCAGCATATCTAGCGGAGATTCCTACGAGCAGTACTTC
TRBV11-1,.,TRBJ2-1,.,CASSFVLTFPNYNEQFF,TGTGCCAGCAGCTTTGTGTTAACGTTCCCTAACTACAATGAGCAGTTCTTC
TRBV5-1,once,TRBJ2-7,TRBD1,CASSGQGFVYEQYF,TGCGCCAGCAGCGGACAGGGGTTTGTGTACGAGCAGTACTTC
TRBV10-3,few,TRBJ1-2,.,CAISESQNGNYGYTF,TGTGCCATCAGTGAGTCACAGAACGGGAACTATGGCTACACCTTC
TRBV11-2,.,TRBJ1-1,.,CASSLGSLNTEAFF,TGTGCCAGCAGCTTAGGTTCCCTGAACACTGAAGCTTTCTTT
TRBV28,few,TRBJ2-4,.,CASSFFSLGLAKNIQYF,TGTGCCAGCAGTTTCTTTAGTCTGGGTTTAGCCAAAAACATTCAGTACTTC
TRBV18,.,TRBJ2-1,.,CASSPPGSRTYNEQFF,TGTGCCAGCTCACCACCTGGCTCCAGAACCTACAATGAGCAGTTCTTC
TRBV30,.,TRBJ2-3,TRBD2,CAWSGAGGSNTDTQYF,TGTGCCTGGAGTGGAGCGGGAGGGTCCAACACAGATACGCAGTATTTT
TRBV6-4,.,TRBJ1-1,.,CASSDSFGTEAFF,TGTGCCAGCAGTGACTCTTTCGGGACAGAAGCTTTCTTT
TRBV11-2,.,TRBJ2-3,TRBD2,CASSLVLLAGDRTQYF,TGTGCCAGCAGCTTAGTGTTACTAGCGGGAGACCGTACGCAGTATTTT
TRBV19,.,TRBJ1-3,.,CASNLAGASHTIYF,TGTGCCAGTAATTTGGCGGGGGCGAGCCACACCATATATTTT
TRBV7-2,once,TRBJ2-7,.,CASSRESSSYEQYF,TGTGCCAGCAGCCGGGAATCGAGCTCCTACGAGCAGTACTTC
TRBV7-3,once,TRBJ2-2,TRBD1,CASSQLDRGSTGELFF,TGTGCCAGCAGCCAACTTGACAGGGGTAGTACCGGGGAGCTGTTTTTT
TRBV28,few,TRBJ1-1,.,CASTKVTTEAFF,TGTGCCAGCACTAAGGTGACCACTGAAGCTTTCTTT
TRBV19,.,TRBJ1-5,.,CASSVGREYPQHF,TGTGCCAGTAGTGTAGGACGGGAATATCCCCAGCATTTT
TRBV28,many,TRBJ2-7,.,CARSPTGHLYEQYF,TGTGCCAGAAGCCCCACGGGACACCTCTACGAGCAGTACTTC
TRBV28,.,TRBJ1-4,.,CASRQGGVRNVEKLFF,TGTGCCAGCAGACAGGGCGGGGTCCGTAATGTTGAAAAACTGTTTTTT